The clone carrying this T cell receptor beta chain was observed at least ten times. The data were taken from a study of T cells after yellow fever vaccination. The authors made TCR cDNA by 5'RACE template switching, adding a universal primer site and UMIs. TCRdb independently ran MiXCR on the 5' RACE reads; one entry per CDR3 protein. The data show tens of thousands of distinct CDR3 sequences, approximately 7% seen once. The germline V and J ends were trimmed by 8 bases and 0 bases, with 7 bases remaining between them. The CDR3 is 12 amino acids. CDR1 is SGHDT, CDR2 YYEEEE, per germline. The chain carries TRBV5-6 and TRBJ2-3; D remains ambiguous. The receptor was isolated from a man younger than 35 who received the YFV17D yellow fever vaccine. Specimen: CD8+ T cells sorted from PBMCs, collected about 49 days after the first yellow fever vaccination. In nucleotides, the CDR3 is TGTGCCAGTGAGGTGAGCACAGATACGCAGTATTTT. Translation: CASEVSTDTQYF.